The 23 T cell receptor beta chains presented below share a single source sample, sequenced in a study of identical twins. One entry per CDR3 protein results from TCRdb running MiXCR on the 5' RACE reads. The data contain roughly 770,000 distinct CDR3 sequences, 18% of them seen just once; the ten biggest clones take up about an eighth. A further study also used this sample, focusing on T cells expressing NK-cell markers.

Source material: PBMCs. These receptors all stem from a woman under 30 in good health.

This clonotype has at least ten counts. The J gene is TRBJ1-1, the V gene TRBV25-1; D remains unclear. The CDR3 loop spans 13 amino acids. Germline V gene sequence: CDR1 MGHDK, CDR2 SYGVNS. Trimming took off 2 bases at V and 1 base at J, with 5 bases between the two ends. CDR3 sequence reads: CASSESGNTEAFF. In nucleotides, the CDR3 is TGTGCCAGCAGTGAAAGCGGGAACACTGAAGCTTTCTTT.

This chain uses TRBV5-8 with TRBJ2-2; no clear D. In germline, CDR1 is SGHTS, CDR2 YDEGEE. The CDR3 has 17 residues. V was clipped by 1 base and J by 6 bases, with 19 bases between them. The CDR3, as DNA: TGTGCCAGCAGCTTGTTTCGAAACACCCGTGGGGCCGGGGAGCTGTTTTTT. Translating gives CASSLFRNTRGAGELFF.

This rearrangement joins TRBV18 to TRBJ2-2, with a weak D call TRBD2 (5 bases). V lost 3 bases, J lost 4 bases, and 12 bases lay in between. There are 15 residues in the CDR3. Germline assignment: CDR1 KGHSH and CDR2 LQKENI. The CDR3 loop reads CASSPHGLSTGELFF. The CDR3 coding sequence is TGTGCCAGCTCACCTCACGGACTGTCCACCGGGGAGCTGTTTTTT.

The chain is built from TRBV11-3 and TRBJ2-7, with D unclear. With 0 bases removed from V and 2 bases from J, the gap between germline ends came to 11 bases. Germline V gene sequence: CDR1 SGHNT, CDR2 YENEEA. This CDR3 comprises 15 residues. CDR3 loop: CASSLDSTAPYEQYF. The CDR3 nucleotides read TGTGCCAGCAGCTTAGATTCGACGGCTCCCTACGAGCAGTACTTC.

This rearrangement joins TRBV29-1 to TRBJ2-5; unclear D gene. Germline V CDR1 and CDR2: SQVTM, ANQGSEA. Trimming took off 7 bases at V and 2 bases at J, with 11 bases between the two ends. This CDR3 has 12 amino acids. CDR3 in amino acids: CSGKEGQETQYF. CDR3 sequence (DNA): TGCAGCGGGAAAGAAGGACAAGAGACCCAGTACTTC.

This clonotype was counted a few times. J is TRBJ2-7 and V is TRBV9, with D tentatively TRBD1 (6 bases). This CDR3 region has 13 residues. Trimming pared 2 bases from V and 5 bases from J, leaving 11 bases between. Germline V gene sequence: CDR1 SGDLS, CDR2 YYNGEE. The CDR3 reads CASSVSGVNEQYF. CDR3 DNA: TGTGCCAGCAGCGTTTCAGGGGTCAACGAGCAGTACTTC.

The chain combines TRBV20-1 with TRBJ2-2; possibly TRBD2 for D (5 bases). This CDR3 has 15 residues. Germline V CDR1 and CDR2: DFQATT, SNEGSKA (reference sequence). Trimming stripped 6 bases from V and 5 bases from J, with 19 bases between. The CDR3 bases are TGCAGTGCGAGATGGGGAGCGCATAGTACCGGGGAGCTGTTTTTT. This translates into CSARWGAHSTGELFF.

The chain is built from TRBV4-3 and TRBJ2-1; D call uncertain. The length of the CDR3 is 13 residues. V lost 0 bases, J lost 5 bases, and 5 bases lay in between. CDR1 and CDR2 from the germline V gene are LGHNA and YSLEER. CDR3 amino acids: CASSQDLHNEQFF. The CDR3 coding sequence is TGCGCCAGCAGCCAAGATCTCCACAATGAGCAGTTCTTC.

A few counts support this clonotype. This chain uses TRBV7-8 with TRBJ2-7, with D unclear. The CDR3 has 14 amino acids. Looked up from germline, CDR1 is SGHVS and CDR2 is FQNEAQ. V lost 1 base and J lost 6, with 13 bases in between. This CDR3 is CASSLVAGRSEQYF. The CDR3 DNA follows: TGTGCCAGCAGCTTAGTAGCAGGACGGAGCGAGCAGTACTTC.

This clonotype showed up just a few times. The V call is TRBV5-5, the J call TRBJ1-1, with 7 positions matching TRBD1. J lost 1 base, V lost 0 bases, and 6 bases had no gene match. The CDR3 runs to 16 residues. CDR1 and CDR2 (germline): SGHKS, YYEKEE (reference sequence). The CDR3 spells CASSLVGRDRNTEAFF. The CDR3, as DNA: TGTGCCAGCAGCTTGGTGGGTCGGGACAGGAACACTGAAGCTTTCTTT. The full variable domain, in which reference TRBV5-5 and TRBJ1-1 provide the parts outside the CDR3, is DAGVTQSPTHLIKTRGQQVTLRCSPISGHKSVSWYQQVLGQGPQFIFQYYEKEERGRGNFPDRFSARQFPNYSSELNVNALLLGDSALYLCASSLVGRDRNTEAFFGQGTRLTVV.

The rearrangement uses TRBV7-8 and TRBJ2-1; maybe TRBD1 (6 bases). Germline values: CDR1 SGHVS, CDR2 FQNEAQ. The CDR3 length is 11 residues. V gave up 6 bases and J gave up 10 bases, with 10 bases separating them. CDR3: CASSKGVEQFF. In DNA, the CDR3 is TGTGCCAGCAGTAAGGGGGTAGAGCAGTTCTTC.

This chain connects TRBV12-3 or TRBV12-4 to TRBJ1-1; 8 bases match TRBD1. Trimming cost V 7 bases and J 12 bases; bases outside gene matches: 10. The CDR3 is made up of 12 amino acids. The CDR3 sequence: CASTAGQASSFF. Written as DNA, the CDR3 is TGTGCCAGCACCGCGGGACAGGCGTCGTCTTTCTTT.

V and J are TRBV10-3 and TRBJ2-1, with D possibly being TRBD2 (6 bases). There are 12 residues in the CDR3. Trimming stripped 6 bases from V and 7 bases from J, with 10 bases between. Germline V gives CDR1 ENHRY, CDR2 SYGVKD. This CDR3 is CAISGSSNEQFF. The CDR3 nucleotides are TGTGCCATCAGCGGGAGCTCAAATGAGCAGTTCTTC.

This clonotype was seen only a few times. The chain links TRBV3-1 to TRBJ2-5; 11 positions match TRBD1. V shed 4 bases, J shed 3 bases, and the junction held 7 bases outside the gene matches. CDR1 is LGHDT and CDR2 is YNNKEL in the germline V gene (reference sequence). CDR3 length equals 16 residues. The DNA of the CDR3 is TGTGCCAGCAGCCTCGCCGGGGACAGGGGGAAAGAGACCCAGTACTTC. Encoded protein: CASSLAGDRGKETQYF.

This clonotype occurred many times. The chain links TRBV11-2 to TRBJ2-4; D possibly corresponds to TRBD1 (6 bases). The CDR3 consists of 16 residues. The V and J ends lost 2 bases and 0 bases respectively, with 11 bases between them. Germline lookup yields CDR1 SGHAT and CDR2 FQNNGV. CDR3 loop: CASSLQGPLAKNIQYF. As DNA, the CDR3 is TGTGCCAGCAGCTTACAGGGGCCGTTAGCCAAAAACATTCAGTACTTC.

This clonotype was recorded a few times. The chain is built from TRBV12-5 and TRBJ2-2; 7 bases map to TRBD1. The germline V gene has CDR1 LGHNT and CDR2 FRNRAP. J was trimmed by 7 bases and V by 6 bases; bases with no gene match: 8. The CDR3 runs 14 residues. CDR3 sequence reads: CASGDKGAGGELFF. In DNA form, the CDR3 reads TGTGCTAGTGGGGATAAGGGGGCAGGCGGGGAGCTGTTTTTT.

The CDR3 DNA reads TGTGCCAGCAGCCTTCGGGACATCACACATGAGCAGTTCTTC. Translated: CASSLRDITHEQFF. The J gene is TRBJ2-1, the V gene TRBV12-3 or TRBV12-4; the D gene is possibly TRBD1 (6 bases). The V end was cut by 6 bases, the J end by 8 bases, with 17 bases between. This CDR3 has 14 residues.

The chain uses TRBV7-2 and TRBJ2-7; D is possibly TRBD2 (6 bases). Trimming removed 5 bases from V and 5 bases from J, with 19 bases in between. This CDR3 contains 15 residues. Germline values: CDR1 SGHTA, CDR2 FQGNSA. CDR3 nucleotide sequence: TGTGCCAGCAGCCGAGGTGGGGGGAGCCTCCACGAGCAGTACTTC. This encodes CASSRGGGSLHEQYF.

The CDR3 DNA reads TGTGCCAGCAGCTTGAACGGCGGGAGTATCACCGGGGAGCTGTTTTTT. Its protein product is CASSLNGGSITGELFF. This sequence joins TRBV5-4 and TRBJ2-2; TRBD2 agrees at 7 bases. Germline V gene data show CDR1 as SGHNT and CDR2 as YYREEE (reference sequence). V shed 1 base and J 4 bases; nucleotides not matched to a gene: 7. The CDR3 is made up of 16 amino acids.

The rearrangement links TRBV6-2 or TRBV6-3 to TRBJ2-1, with 10 bases matching TRBD2. The CDR3 consists of 14 residues. CDR1 MNHEY and CDR2 SVGEGT come from the germline V gene. With V trimmed by 4 bases and J by 9 bases, 6 bases remained unmatched. The CDR3 DNA sequence: TGTGCCAGCAGTTGGCTAGCGGGAGCCGCTGAGCAGTTCTTC. Its translation is CASSWLAGAAEQFF.

The chain is built from TRBV7-8 and TRBJ2-7; D is possibly TRBD2 (5 bases). The CDR3 loop spans 13 amino acids. Germline values: CDR1 SGHVS, CDR2 FQNEAQ. Trimming took 8 bases from V and 0 from J, leaving 11 bases between them. The CDR3 spells CASSQRPSYEQYF. In DNA form, the CDR3 reads TGTGCCAGCTCGCAGCGGCCCTCCTACGAGCAGTACTTC.

This clonotype was seen only a few times. The chain employs TRBV3-1 and TRBJ2-3; TRBD2 is a possible D gene (5 bases). V was pared by 3 bases and J by 3 bases, with 7 bases between. CDR1 LGHDT and CDR2 YNNKEL come from the germline V gene (reference sequence). The CDR3 runs 13 residues. CDR3 loop: CASSQWRTDTQYF. CDR3 coding DNA: TGTGCCAGCAGCCAGTGGAGGACAGATACGCAGTATTTT.

There are a few counts of this clonotype. The chain recombines TRBV21-1 with TRBJ2-3. TRBV21-1 is tagged as a pseudogene. CDR3 size: 10 residues. The CDR3 here is CASSTTKQYF. CDR3 DNA: TGTGCCAGCAGTACGACTAAGCAGTATTTT.